This T cell receptor (beta chain) was recorded in a study of T cells in Graves' hyperthyroidism and ophthalmopathy (dated by TCRdb to about 2019). Regarding the research as a whole: Peripheral blood samples were taken at initial diagnosis, before any treatment was given. TCR V-J signatures able to tell the groups apart were searched for in a discovery cohort of 100 patients, of whom more than 40 had Graves' ophthalmopathy and around 58 had stable Graves' hyperthyroidism. Prospective prediction of ophthalmopathy was tested in an independent validation cohort of 18 to 20 hyperthyroidism patients and some 17 patients who later progressed to ophthalmopathy. For training and testing, the approximately 92 patients in the discovery cohort were randomly divided in a 7:3 ratio. Thyroid tissue and blood T-cell repertoires from several Graves' hyperthyroidism patients were also compared in the study. After blood sampling, hyperthyroidism patients were treated with methimazole at a starting dose of 30 mg daily, and ophthalmopathy patients were treated with high-dose intravenous methylprednisolone. According to the paper, TCR Vbeta CDR3 sequencing was carried out on approximately 140 peripheral blood samples, which came from fewer than 50 ophthalmopathy, 75 or so hyperthyroidism and roughly 17 progressor patients.

General findings and caveats noted by the study authors: In validation, the model predicted progression to ophthalmopathy a median of around 6.5 months before onset, with over 60% sensitivity and nearly 75% specificity. Blood samples also contained most of the expanded thyroid clonotypes (frequency above 0.001), which suggests that blood repertoires may reflect thyroid immune responses. No statistical method was used to set the sample size in advance, and investigators knew the group allocation. Ophthalmopathy was separated from stable hyperthyroidism by a 13 V-J signature model, with approximately 90% sensitivity and around 81% specificity obtained in cross-validation and 80%/75% obtained in testing.

In the ophthalmopathy patients, disease was moderately to severely active, with a Clinical Activity Score of 3 or more, a NOSPECS grade of 4 or more, and a duration of less than 3 months. Patients with uncontrolled infections, other autoimmune diseases, pregnancy or lactation were excluded. Clinical symptoms, serum thyroxine and TRAb, thyroid ultrasound, and orbital computed tomography formed the basis for the diagnoses. Ficoll-Paque density gradient centrifugation was used to isolate PBMCs from about 10 ml of fresh peripheral blood. Total RNA was extracted using Trizol reagent, and RNA quality was assessed on an Agilent 2100 Bioanalyzer. The sample holds many counts of this clonotype. Its antigen target is currently unknown. Base qualities were left out, and no much larger clone turns up one base away. The CDR3 sequence holds 13 residues, the cysteine and phenylalanine included. Only the CDR3 part of the read is kept: 39 bases, read in frame from the first base. Sequences MNHNS (CDR1) and SASEGT (CDR2) are obtained from the germline V gene. V ends up 6 bases short and J 0 bases short, with an unmatched junction base count of 1.

The TCR beta CDR3 regions were amplified from the RNA transcripts. The TCR CDR3 was subjected to a first round of RT-PCR using the HTBI primer set and the Qiagen OneStep RT-PCR kit. A second multiplex PCR round built the libraries, followed by size selection and purification. Libraries were sequenced paired-end with 100 bp reads on an Illumina HiSeq2000. As for how the authors treated the data: Raw data were processed with SOAPnuke, discarding reads with adapters, uncalled bases, mean Phred below 15, or no exact constant-primer or identifier match. High-quality paired reads were merged using COPE v1.2.5, and each unique nucleotide sequence was defined as a clonotype. Clonotypes were aligned to IMGT TRBV, TRBD and TRBJ reference segments using MiTCR v1.1. Analysis was restricted to V-J combinations with a frequency above 0.0001, which covered roughly 99% of repertoires. A TCS score was defined as the ratio of F50 (clonal expansion) to E x V (chaos), with BLOSUM62-based TCRdist applied between CDR3 peptides within each V-J. Welch's t-statistics and random forest reduced around 550 V-J features to roughly 13, which were used in a naive Bayes classifier (R e1071). The public reads were reprocessed in TCRdb via fastp at Q25 and MiXCR, keeping in-frame beta chains. Under each unique CDR3 protein, matching rows form one entry showing the most common genes and DNA. V and J calls and clone size were set by TCRdb, not the authors. Here the sample has 500,000 to 750,000 distinct CDR3 sequences; approximately 14% occur a single time. Clones ranked in the top ten supply roughly 7% of the sample.

The TCR comes from a woman aged 18-29 years with Graves' ophthalmopathy. The chain links TRBV6-1 with TRBJ1-1; 7 bases in the junction line up with TRBD1. The sequenced sample was blood. In nucleotide form, the sequence is TGTGCCAGCAGGGGGACAGTGAACACTGAAGCTTTCTTT. Its translation reads: CASRGTVNTEAFF.